This T cell receptor (beta chain) was recovered during a study of CD8 T cells in Susac syndrome. TCR beta from blood CD8+ and CD4+ T cells was sequenced. Bulk CD8+ and CD4+ cells came from magnetic negative isolation; CD8+ TEMRA by FACS. The CDR3 has 16 residues. Germline CDR1 DFQATT, CDR2 SNEGSKA (reference sequence). V dropped 6 bases and J dropped 1; count of bases not matched to a gene: 11. When the RNA was reverse transcribed, random hexamers were used with an input of 0.5 to 1 ug. TCRdb passed the immunoSEQ multiplex PCR reads through MiXCR, listing each CDR3 protein once. The repertoire holds about 180,000 distinct CDR3 sequences, approximately 94% seen once, with 0.1% to 0.12% in the top ten.

The chain joins TRBV20-1 to TRBJ1-1; 10 bases are a match to TRBD1. Sequenced: CD4+ T cells from PBMCs. This sequence originates from a human donor with Susac syndrome. The CDR3 loop is CSARGSGQGSNTEAFF. CDR3 bases: TGCAGTGCCCGGGGGTCGGGACAGGGGTCGAACACTGAAGCTTTCTTT.